This T cell receptor beta chain was recovered during a study of cytomegalovirus exposure and HLA in healthy donors. Amplification used 60 Vbeta primers and 13 Jbeta primers. TCRdb's copy holds only in-frame clones and misses some; the assay was immunoSEQ multiplex PCR. This sample has approximately 130,000 clones, with approximately 77% found just once. A note on this clone: Its antigen remains unknown.

The J segment lost 5 bases and the V segment lost 4 bases, leaving 9 bases of the junction unmatched. The germline gives CDR1 MNHEY, CDR2 SMNVEV (reference sequence). The CDR3 extends over 15 amino acids. The study, taken as a whole, reports: Listed as cytomegalovirus-associated were more than 150 TCR beta chains.

The clonotype was recovered from a woman between 40 and 55 years old in good health and CMV-seronegative. Sequencing was carried out using PBMCs. The V gene is TRBV27, the J gene TRBJ2-7; TRBD1 matches at 9 bases. CDR3 DNA sequence: TGTGCCAGCAGTTCCTCGGGACAGGGATCCCACGAGCAGTACTTC. Its protein product is CASSSSGQGSHEQYF.